This is a list of T cell receptor beta chains from one sample in a study of blood T cell repertoires in COVID-19. TCRdb's copy holds only in-frame clones and misses some; the assay was immunoSEQ multiplex PCR. Of 200,000 to 250,000 clones in the sample, roughly four fifths were seen once. What was sequenced was PBMCs or T cells enriched from blood (not recorded which). The receptors stem from a man aged 35 to 55 who had recovered from COVID-19. Both conserved end residues are part of each CDR3. Fields, in order: J gene, D gene, V gene, clone size, CDR3 DNA, CDR3 protein. A D gene is named only where the DNA matches it firmly. Clone size is shown for a subset of rows, as once, few, many or a class of expanded clone.

TRBJ2-1,-,TRBV1,-,TGCACCAGCAGCCAAGATGGGACTAGCGGGTCCCTCAGCTCCTACAATGAGCAGTTCTTC,CTSSQDGTSGSLSSYNEQFF
TRBJ1-2,TRBD1,TRBV5-5,-,TGTGCCAGCAGCTTCGGGACAGGGGCTAACTATGGCTACACCTTC,CASSFGTGANYGYTF
TRBJ2-7,TRBD1,TRBV28,-,TGTGCCAGCAGTTCCGCTGACAGGGACTACGAGCAGTACTTC,CASSSADRDYEQYF
TRBJ1-2,TRBD1,TRBV6-5,-,TGTGCCAGCAGGACAGGGACCTATGGCTACACCTTC,CASRTGTYGYTF
TRBJ1-1,-,TRBV29-1,-,TGCAGCGCCGACCGAGGAGAGGGCACTGAAGCTTTCTTT,CSADRGEGTEAFF
TRBJ1-1,-,TRBV10-3,-,TGTGCCATCAGTGACCCGGGACAACCGAACACTGAAGCTTTCTTT,CAISDPGQPNTEAFF
TRBJ2-5,TRBD2,TRBV3-1/TRBV3-2,once,TGTGCCAGCAGCCTTAGACTAGCGGGGACTCAAGAGACCCAGTACTTC,CASSLRLAGTQETQYF
TRBJ2-7,-,TRBV7-8,-,TGTGCCAGCAGCGTTGCGCGTGGTGTTTACGAGCAGTACTTC,CASSVARGVYEQYF
TRBJ1-1,-,TRBV28,-,TGTGCCAGCAGCCGTATTTCGGGGTCGGACACTGAAGCTTTCTTT,CASSRISGSDTEAFF
TRBJ1-1,-,TRBV27,-,TGTGCCAGCAGTTTATACTCCGGCACTGAAGCTTTCTTT,CASSLYSGTEAFF
TRBJ2-2,TRBD2,TRBV9,-,TGTGCCAGCAGCGTAGGTCTTCGCGGGAGGAACACCGGGGAGCTGTTTTTT,CASSVGLRGRNTGELFF
TRBJ2-1,TRBD2,TRBV5-1,few,TGCGCCAGCAGCTTGGAAGGGACTAGTTACAATGAGCAGTTCTTC,CASSLEGTSYNEQFF
TRBJ2-1,-,TRBV7-3,-,TGTGCCAGCAGCTTAAATTTCGAGGCAGACTCCTACAATGAGCAGTTCTTC,CASSLNFEADSYNEQFF
TRBJ1-1,TRBD1,TRBV2,-,TGTGCCAGCAGTCCCGGAGGGACAGCGGAAGCTTTCTTT,CASSPGGTAEAFF
TRBJ2-7,TRBD1,TRBV5-5,-,TGTGCCAGCAGCTTGACAGGGGACTACGAGCAGTACTTC,CASSLTGDYEQYF
TRBJ2-1,-,TRBV6-2/TRBV6-3,-,TGTGCCAGCAGTTACTTCGGCGCGGGGCTCAGGAATGAGCAGTTCTTC,CASSYFGAGLRNEQFF
TRBJ1-2,-,TRBV5-6,-,TGTGCCAGCAGCTTGACAGGGCACTATGGCTACACCTTC,CASSLTGHYGYTF
TRBJ2-2,-,TRBV28,-,TGTGCCAGCAGTTTGTCCCACTTGGCCGGGGAGCTGTTTTTT,CASSLSHLAGELFF
TRBJ1-4,TRBD1,TRBV4-1,few,TGCGCCAGCGGAACAACATGGGTACAGGGGGAAGAAAAACTGTTTTTT,CASGTTWVQGEEKLFF
TRBJ1-5,TRBD1,TRBV7-2,-,TGTGCCAGCAGCTTAGGGGGGACAGGGGGCCGGCCCCAGCATTTT,CASSLGGTGGRPQHF
TRBJ2-1,TRBD1,TRBV6-5,-,TGTGCCAGCAGTCCCACCCAAACAGGGGGAATTCAGTTCTTC,CASSPTQTGGIQFF
TRBJ1-2,TRBD1,TRBV14,-,TGTGCCAGCAGCCGAAGACAGGGGGGACTCTATGGCTACACCTTC,CASSRRQGGLYGYTF
TRBJ2-3,TRBD2,TRBV19,-,TGTGCCAGTAGGGGGGGGTTCGGCGGACCAGATACGCAGTATTTT,CASRGGFGGPDTQYF
TRBJ2-5,-,TRBV4-1,-,TGCGCCAGCAGCCAAGGGGCGCAAGAGACCCAGTACTTC,CASSQGAQETQYF
TRBJ2-2,-,TRBV30,few,TGTGCCTGGAGCCTGGGTTCGGGGATCACCGGGGAGCTGTTTTTT,CAWSLGSGITGELFF
TRBJ2-1,-,TRBV6-5,few,TGTGCCAGCAGTTACTCGGGAGTCTACAATGAGCAGTTCTTC,CASSYSGVYNEQFF
TRBJ1-5,-,TRBV29-1,-,TGCAGCGTGGCATCCGGGACGGGGGGTCAGCCCCAGCATTTT,CSVASGTGGQPQHF
TRBJ2-6,-,TRBV6-5,few,TGTGCCAGCAGTTACTCGACAGTTGGGGCCAACGTCCTGACTTTC,CASSYSTVGANVLTF
TRBJ1-6,-,TRBV4-1,-,TGCGCCAGCAGTCTTCGGACACCCGATCCTAATTCACCCCTCCACTTT,CASSLRTPDPNSPLHF
TRBJ2-7,-,TRBV28,-,TGTGCCAGCAGTTCCACGGGAGTCTTATACGAGCAGTACTTC,CASSSTGVLYEQYF
TRBJ2-7,TRBD1,TRBV5-6,-,TGTGCCAGCAGCCCTGGGACAGGTTATTACGAGCAGTACTTC,CASSPGTGYYEQYF
TRBJ2-6,TRBD1,TRBV10-3,once,TGTGCCATCAGTGATAGGACAGGGACCTCTGGGGCCAACGTCCTGACTTTC,CAISDRTGTSGANVLTF
TRBJ2-7,TRBD2,TRBV19,-,TGTGCCAGTAGTTCTGGACTAGCGGGCATTTACGAGCAGTACTTC,CASSSGLAGIYEQYF
TRBJ1-3,-,TRBV12-3/TRBV12-4,-,TGTGCCAGCAGCCCCAACTCTGGAAACACCATATATTTT,CASSPNSGNTIYF
TRBJ2-2,-,TRBV7-3,-,TGTGCCAGCAGCCCGCAGACAGTTATGAACACCGGGGAGCTGTTTTTT,CASSPQTVMNTGELFF
TRBJ2-1,TRBD2,TRBV11-2,-,TGTGCCAGCAGGACTAGCGGTTCCTACAATGAGCAGTTCTTC,CASRTSGSYNEQFF
TRBJ2-2,TRBD1,TRBV7-9,few,TGTGCCAGCAGCCCCAGGGTACAGGGGGATTACACCGGGGAGCTGTTTTTT,CASSPRVQGDYTGELFF
TRBJ1-6,-,TRBV19,-,TGTGCCAGTAGTAGATCCCCCGAGGCTGGGTCACCCCTCCACTTT,CASSRSPEAGSPLHF
TRBJ2-1,TRBD2,TRBV4-2,once,TGTGCCAGCAGCCAAGCGGCTAGCGGGGACAATGAGCAGTTCTTC,CASSQAASGDNEQFF
TRBJ2-3,-,TRBV9,-,TGTGCCAGCGCGGGAATTAGCACAGATACGCAGTATTTT,CASAGISTDTQYF
TRBJ2-5,TRBD2,TRBV24-1,-,TGTGCCACCAGTGATCCGGGAGCGGGGTACCAAGAGACCCAGTACTTC,CATSDPGAGYQETQYF
TRBJ2-3,TRBD2,TRBV4-2,-,TGTGCCAGCAGCCAGGCTACTAGCGGGGGCCTAGGAGCGGATACGCAGTATTTT,CASSQATSGGLGADTQYF
TRBJ1-5,-,TRBV2,-,TGTGCCAGCAGTCCCCGACAGGCTCGCAATCAGCCCCAGCATTTT,CASSPRQARNQPQHF
TRBJ1-5,-,TRBV5-8,-,TGTGCCAGCCAACGACAGGAGTTAGTTTATAGCAATCAGCCCCAGCATTTT,CASQRQELVYSNQPQHF
TRBJ1-1,-,TRBV10-2,once,TGCGCCAGCAGTGAGGGGGGGGAAGCTTTCTTT,CASSEGGEAFF
TRBJ2-1,TRBD2,TRBV24-1,-,TGTGCCACCAGTGATTTAAGAGCGGGGGGCAATGAGCAGTTCTTC,CATSDLRAGGNEQFF
TRBJ1-5,TRBD1,TRBV6-5,-,TGTGCCAGCAGACCGGGACAGGGGAATCAGCCCCAGCATTTT,CASRPGQGNQPQHF
TRBJ2-2,-,TRBV7-8,once,TGTGCCAGCAGCCCCCAGTTTACCGGGGAGCTGTTTTTT,CASSPQFTGELFF
TRBJ2-3,TRBD2,TRBV5-1,-,TGCGCCAGCAGCTTCACTAGCGGGGCTCTTAGCACAGATACGCAGTATTTT,CASSFTSGALSTDTQYF